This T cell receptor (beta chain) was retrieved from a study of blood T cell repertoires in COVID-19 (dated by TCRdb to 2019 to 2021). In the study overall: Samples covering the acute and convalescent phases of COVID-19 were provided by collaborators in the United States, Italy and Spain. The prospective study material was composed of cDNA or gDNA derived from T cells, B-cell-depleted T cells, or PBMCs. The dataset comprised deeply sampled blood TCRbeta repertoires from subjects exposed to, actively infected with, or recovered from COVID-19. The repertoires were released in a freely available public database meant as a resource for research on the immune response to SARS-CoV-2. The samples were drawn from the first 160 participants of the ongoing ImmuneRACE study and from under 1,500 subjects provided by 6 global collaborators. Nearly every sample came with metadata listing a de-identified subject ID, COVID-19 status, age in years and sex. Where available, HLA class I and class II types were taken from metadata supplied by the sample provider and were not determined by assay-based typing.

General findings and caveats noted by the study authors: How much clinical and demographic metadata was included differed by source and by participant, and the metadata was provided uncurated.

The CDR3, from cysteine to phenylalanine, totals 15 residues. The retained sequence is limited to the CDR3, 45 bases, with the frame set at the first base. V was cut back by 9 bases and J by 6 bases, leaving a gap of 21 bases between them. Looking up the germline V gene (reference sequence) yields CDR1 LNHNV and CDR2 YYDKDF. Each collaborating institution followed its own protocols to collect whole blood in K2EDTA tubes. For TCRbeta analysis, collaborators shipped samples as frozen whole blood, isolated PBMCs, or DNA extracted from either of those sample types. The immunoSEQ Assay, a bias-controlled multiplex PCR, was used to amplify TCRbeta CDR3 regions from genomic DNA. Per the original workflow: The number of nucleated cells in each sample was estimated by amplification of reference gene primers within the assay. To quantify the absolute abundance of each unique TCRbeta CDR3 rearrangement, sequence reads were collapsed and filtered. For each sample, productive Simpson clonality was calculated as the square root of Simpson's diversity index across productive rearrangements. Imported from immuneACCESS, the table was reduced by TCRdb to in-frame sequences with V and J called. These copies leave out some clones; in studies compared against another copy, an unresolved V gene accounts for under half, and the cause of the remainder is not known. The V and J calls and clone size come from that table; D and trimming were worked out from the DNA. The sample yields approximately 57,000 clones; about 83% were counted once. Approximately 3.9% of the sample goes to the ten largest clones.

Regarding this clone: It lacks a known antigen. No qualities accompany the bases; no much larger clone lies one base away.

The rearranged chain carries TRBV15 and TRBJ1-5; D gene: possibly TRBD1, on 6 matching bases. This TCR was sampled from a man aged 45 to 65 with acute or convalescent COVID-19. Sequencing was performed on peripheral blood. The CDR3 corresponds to CATGYHRDTSQPQHF. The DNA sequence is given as TGTGCCACGGGGTATCACAGGGATACTAGTCAGCCCCAGCATTTT.